The rows below give T cell receptor beta chains drawn from one sample of a study of control samples from healthy donors and cancer patients. Clones were read by immunoSEQ multiplex PCR, and TCRdb kept only the in-frame ones, dropping some. The data hold over 65,000 clones, with roughly nine tenths observed a single time. The sequencing input was PBMCs. All receptors derive from a woman in her forties or fifties with colorectal cancer. The CDR3 runs from the conserved cysteine through the conserved F or W. The D gene is left open where the match is weak. Expanded clones get a size class; other rows say once, few or many, or leave the size out.

TRBV10-2	TRBD1	-	TRBJ1-2	CASWTGDINYGYTF	TGCGCCAGCTGGACAGGGGACATTAACTATGGCTACACCTTC
TRBV2	TRBD1	-	TRBJ1-2	CASRRRGTGGYGYTF	TGTGCCAGCAGGAGAAGGGGGACAGGAGGCTATGGCTACACCTTC
TRBV4-3	TRBD1	-	TRBJ2-1	CASSQSGQYNEQFF	TGCGCCAGCAGCCAATCGGGACAGTACAATGAGCAGTTCTTC
TRBV30	-	-	TRBJ1-3	CAWSRVSGNTIYF	TGTGCCTGGAGTCGGGTCTCTGGAAACACCATATATTTT
TRBV19	TRBD1	-	TRBJ1-1	CASITQGAAEAFF	TGTGCCAGTATCACACAGGGGGCCGCTGAAGCTTTCTTT
TRBV20-1	-	-	TRBJ1-6	CSASPDRRSPLHF	TGCAGTGCAAGTCCTGATCGTCGGTCACCCCTCCACTTT
TRBV5-6	TRBD2	-	TRBJ2-3	CASSMISGGTDTQYF	TGTGCCAGCAGCATGATTAGCGGGGGCACAGATACGCAGTATTTT
TRBV9	TRBD1	-	TRBJ1-2	CASSPSGTGNYGYTF	TGTGCCAGCAGCCCCTCCGGGACAGGGAACTATGGCTACACCTTC
TRBV4-1	TRBD2	-	TRBJ2-1	CASSLIPTSGANEQFF	TGCGCCAGCAGCCTCATCCCTACTAGCGGGGCCAATGAGCAGTTCTTC
TRBV12-3/TRBV12-4	-	-	TRBJ1-1	CASSLVGDTEAFF	TGTGCCAGCAGTTTAGTGGGAGACACTGAAGCTTTCTTT
TRBV6-2/TRBV6-3	-	-	TRBJ2-3	CASSLGGAGDTQYF	TGTGCCAGCAGTTTGGGGGGGGCAGGAGATACGCAGTATTTT
TRBV4-3	TRBD2	-	TRBJ2-3	CASSQDRTGSLAGGADTQYF	TGCGCCAGCAGCCAAGATCGGACAGGGAGTCTAGCGGGGGGGGCAGATACGCAGTATTTT
TRBV7-2	TRBD1	few	TRBJ1-2	CASSRAPSQGAPRGYTF	TGTGCCAGCAGCCGCGCACCGAGTCAGGGGGCGCCTAGGGGCTACACCTTC
TRBV7-2	-	-	TRBJ2-5	CASSSRGPQETQYF	TGTGCCAGCAGCTCGCGGGGGCCCCAAGAGACCCAGTACTTC
TRBV12-3/TRBV12-4	-	-	TRBJ1-2	CASSAYRGYGYTF	TGTGCCAGCAGCGCCTACCGGGGCTATGGCTACACCTTC
TRBV7-3	TRBD1	-	TRBJ1-2	CASSPQSGTGNGYTF	TGTGCCAGCAGCCCACAATCCGGGACAGGCAATGGCTACACCTTC
TRBV5-5	-	-	TRBJ1-2	CASSLAGGPGQGYTF	TGTGCCAGCAGCTTGGCCGGAGGGCCAGGACAGGGCTACACCTTC
TRBV6-2/TRBV6-3	TRBD1	-	TRBJ2-6	CASSPVGQGYGSGANVLTF	TGTGCCAGCAGCCCTGTAGGACAGGGGTATGGATCTGGGGCCAACGTCCTGACTTTC
TRBV24-1	-	-	TRBJ2-3	CATSVRDTQYF	TGTGCCACCAGTGTCCGAGATACGCAGTATTTT
TRBV6-5	TRBD1	-	TRBJ1-3	CASSSRQGVSGNTIYF	TGTGCCAGCAGTTCCAGACAGGGGGTCTCCGGAAACACCATATATTTT
TRBV6-5	-	-	TRBJ1-1	CASNRANTEAFF	TGTGCCAGCAATCGGGCGAACACTGAAGCTTTCTTT
TRBV6-5	-	once	TRBJ1-2	CASSYSGMKNYGYTF	TGTGCCAGCAGTTACTCAGGGATGAAGAACTATGGCTACACCTTC
TRBV28	-	-	TRBJ1-6	CASRGGYSPLHF	TGTGCCAGCAGGGGCGGGTATTCACCCCTCCACTTT
TRBV6-2/TRBV6-3	-	-	TRBJ2-2	CASSYSMSRGRLTGELFF	TGTGCCAGCAGTTACTCGATGTCCAGGGGCAGACTTACCGGGGAGCTGTTTTTT
TRBV29-1	-	-	TRBJ2-5	CSAVGGKETQYF	TGCAGCGCGGTAGGAGGAAAGGAGACCCAGTACTTC
TRBV19	-	-	TRBJ1-5	CASSIWGESNQPQHF	TGTGCCAGTAGTATATGGGGGGAAAGCAATCAGCCCCAGCATTTT
TRBV6-5	-	-	TRBJ1-4	CASRLDTNEKLFF	TGTGCCAGCAGACTCGACACTAATGAAAAACTGTTTTTT
TRBV7-2	-	-	TRBJ1-2	CASSSGAGNYGYTF	TGTGCCAGCAGCTCAGGGGCGGGGAACTATGGCTACACCTTC
TRBV10-3	-	-	TRBJ2-3	CATDQGGGTDTQYF	TGTGCCACCGACCAGGGGGGAGGTACAGATACGCAGTATTTT
TRBV24-1	TRBD1	-	TRBJ2-5	CATSDLGRGQGGRETQYF	TGTGCCACCAGTGATTTGGGACGAGGACAGGGTGGGAGAGAGACCCAGTACTTC
TRBV6-6	TRBD1	-	TRBJ1-1	CASSKDRDPSGTEAFF	TGTGCCAGCAGTAAGGACAGGGACCCCTCCGGCACTGAAGCTTTCTTT
TRBV15	-	-	TRBJ1-4	CATSRLIASSTNEKLFF	TGTGCCACCAGCAGATTGATCGCGAGTTCAACTAATGAAAAACTGTTTTTT
TRBV7-2	-	-	TRBJ1-3	CASSLRQGLAGNTIYF	TGTGCCAGCAGCTTAAGGCAGGGACTAGCGGGAAACACCATATATTTT
TRBV6-2/TRBV6-3	TRBD1	once	TRBJ1-1	CASSRGDRANTEAFF	TGTGCCAGCAGTCGAGGAGACAGGGCGAACACTGAAGCTTTCTTT
TRBV19	-	-	TRBJ1-4	CASSSTGRTNEKLFF	TGTGCCAGTAGTAGTACAGGGAGGACTAATGAAAAACTGTTTTTT
TRBV7-6	-	few	TRBJ1-2	CASSLVSSGENWYEGYTF	TGTGCCAGCAGCTTAGTATCTTCAGGGGAGAACTGGTACGAAGGCTACACCTTC
TRBV10-3	-	once	TRBJ1-3	CAISGGIMAGNTIYF	TGTGCCATCAGTGGGGGGATTATGGCTGGAAACACCATATATTTT
TRBV7-8	-	-	TRBJ1-6	CASSLDRNSPLHF	TGTGCCAGCAGCTTAGACAGGAATTCACCCCTCCACTTT
TRBV7-9	-	-	TRBJ2-5	CASSLRGSLTVGETQYF	TGTGCCAGCAGCTTAAGGGGTAGCTTAACAGTCGGGGAGACCCAGTACTTC
TRBV5-5	-	-	TRBJ1-4	CASSPRVGGNEKLFF	TGTGCCAGCAGCCCCCGGGTGGGAGGAAATGAAAAACTGTTTTTT
TRBV29-1	TRBD1	-	TRBJ1-1	CSVSVPGQATFF	TGCAGCGTTTCTGTTCCGGGACAGGCGACTTTCTTT
TRBV6-5	-	-	TRBJ1-1	CASSSLGGEGTEAFF	TGTGCCAGCAGCTCTTTGGGGGGCGAGGGGACTGAAGCTTTCTTT